These T cell receptor beta chains were read from a single sample in a study of blood T cell repertoires in COVID-19. Libraries were prepared by immunoSEQ multiplex PCR; TCRdb keeps only in-frame clonotypes and omits some of them. Of 200,000 to 250,000 clones in the sample, approximately 77% were seen once. The specimen was peripheral blood. All receptors derive from a woman of 80 years or more with acute or convalescent COVID-19. The CDR3 runs from the conserved cysteine through the conserved F or W. A D gene is named only where the DNA matches it firmly. Clone size appears in some rows only: once, few, many, or a class for an expanded clone.

J: TRBJ1-1; D: -; size: -; V: TRBV27; DNA: TGTGCCAGCAGTTTATTTGACAGCCGGAACACTGAAGCTTTCTTT; CDR3: CASSLFDSRNTEAFF
J: TRBJ1-1; D: -; size: -; V: TRBV3-1/TRBV3-2; DNA: TGTGCCAGCAGCCAAGATCACTGGGGGCGCGGGGGCACTGAAGCTTTCTTT; CDR3: CASSQDHWGRGGTEAFF
J: TRBJ1-2; D: -; size: few; V: TRBV6-5; DNA: TGTGCCAGCAATTATCAGGGCTACTATGGCTACACCTTC; CDR3: CASNYQGYYGYTF
J: TRBJ1-5; D: TRBD1; size: few; V: TRBV7-6; DNA: TGTGCCAGCAGCTTAGACAGGGGAAGGAATCAGCCCCAGCATTTT; CDR3: CASSLDRGRNQPQHF
J: TRBJ1-2; D: -; size: -; V: TRBV6-5; DNA: TGTGCCAGCAGTTCCGCTGGGGTGGAGGGGAACTATGGCTACACCTTC; CDR3: CASSSAGVEGNYGYTF
J: TRBJ1-6; D: -; size: -; V: TRBV7-2; DNA: TGTGCCAGCAGCGGGCATTTGACCGGGAGCTCCTATAATTCACCCCTCCACTTT; CDR3: CASSGHLTGSSYNSPLHF
J: TRBJ2-7; D: -; size: -; V: TRBV2; DNA: TGTGCCAGTGCAGGAGGGGCAAACTCCTACGAGCAGTACTTC; CDR3: CASAGGANSYEQYF
J: TRBJ1-5; D: TRBD1; size: -; V: TRBV11-3; DNA: TGTGCCAGCAGCTTAGTTGGGGGGGACAGGAGCAATCAGCCCCAGCATTTT; CDR3: CASSLVGGDRSNQPQHF
J: TRBJ2-1; D: TRBD1; size: -; V: TRBV5-1; DNA: TGCGCCAGCAGCTTTTCCGGGACAGGGGCGAATGAGCAGTTCTTC; CDR3: CASSFSGTGANEQFF
J: TRBJ1-5; D: -; size: -; V: TRBV3-1/TRBV3-2; DNA: TGTGCCAGCAGCCCTAACTATAATCAGCCCCAGCATTTT; CDR3: CASSPNYNQPQHF
J: TRBJ1-2; D: TRBD1; size: -; V: TRBV7-9; DNA: TGTGCCAGCAGCTTAGCGACAGGGGGCGCCGGCGGCTACACCTTC; CDR3: CASSLATGGAGGYTF
J: TRBJ1-5; D: -; size: once; V: TRBV3-1/TRBV3-2; DNA: TGTGCCAGCAGCCAAGACAGAAATCAGCCCCAGCATTTT; CDR3: CASSQDRNQPQHF
J: TRBJ1-2; D: -; size: -; V: TRBV5-6; DNA: TGTGCCAGCAGTTCCGGGGTGGCGAACTATGGCTACACCTTC; CDR3: CASSSGVANYGYTF
J: TRBJ1-1; D: -; size: -; V: TRBV15; DNA: TGTGCCACCAGCAGAGATCTGACAGCCGTCTCGAACACTGAAGCTTTCTTT; CDR3: CATSRDLTAVSNTEAFF
J: TRBJ2-2; D: TRBD2; size: -; V: TRBV10-3; DNA: TGTGCCATCAGTCCGGGGGGTTCGGACACCGGGGAGCTGTTTTTT; CDR3: CAISPGGSDTGELFF
J: TRBJ1-3; D: -; size: -; V: TRBV4-2; DNA: TGTGCCAGCAGCCAAGGCGACAGAACGCCTGGAAACACCATATATTTT; CDR3: CASSQGDRTPGNTIYF
J: TRBJ2-2; D: -; size: -; V: TRBV10-3; DNA: TGTGCCATCACGGGCACCGGGGAGCTGTTTTTT; CDR3: CAITGTGELFF
J: TRBJ1-2; D: -; size: -; V: TRBV3-1/TRBV3-2; DNA: TGTGCCAGCAGCCCGGAGGGCTATGGCTACACCTTC; CDR3: CASSPEGYGYTF
J: TRBJ1-2; D: TRBD1; size: -; V: TRBV27; DNA: TGTGCCAGCAGACGGACAGGGCAGAACTATGGCTACACCTTC; CDR3: CASRRTGQNYGYTF
J: TRBJ1-1; D: -; size: -; V: TRBV29-1; DNA: TGCAGCGTCGCCAACCATAGGCAGGGCGCGGGGACTGAAGCTTTCTTT; CDR3: CSVANHRQGAGTEAFF
J: TRBJ1-1; D: TRBD1; size: -; V: TRBV5-1; DNA: TGCGCCAGCAGCGAAACAGGGGGCACTGAAGCTTTCTTT; CDR3: CASSETGGTEAFF
J: TRBJ1-2; D: -; size: -; V: TRBV10-3; DNA: TGTGCCATCAGTCCCCAGGGGAAGTCTGGCTACACCTTC; CDR3: CAISPQGKSGYTF
J: TRBJ2-3; D: -; size: -; V: TRBV28; DNA: TGTGTATCCAGTTCGGGGGTCCTTAGCACAGATACGCAGTATTTT; CDR3: CVSSSGVLSTDTQYF
J: TRBJ1-1; D: -; size: -; V: TRBV2; DNA: TGTGCCAGCGAGACAGGCATGAACACTGAAGCTTTCTTT; CDR3: CASETGMNTEAFF
J: TRBJ1-1; D: TRBD1; size: once; V: TRBV19; DNA: TGTGCCAGTAGGCCGAAAGGGGGCGGCACTGAAGCTTTCTTT; CDR3: CASRPKGGGTEAFF
J: TRBJ1-2; D: -; size: -; V: TRBV19; DNA: TGTGCCAGTACCGAGCCGGGGAGATCGTATGGCTACACCTTC; CDR3: CASTEPGRSYGYTF
J: TRBJ1-2; D: TRBD1; size: -; V: TRBV29-1; DNA: TGCAGCGTTGAAGCGGGGGGACAGGGGGTAAACTATGGCTACACCTTC; CDR3: CSVEAGGQGVNYGYTF
J: TRBJ2-2; D: TRBD2; size: -; V: TRBV7-8; DNA: TGTGCCAGCAGTATTCAATCTCGGGAGGGGGGGGAGCTGTTTTTT; CDR3: CASSIQSREGGELFF
J: TRBJ1-1; D: -; size: -; V: TRBV5-1; DNA: TGCGCCAGCAGCTTGACCTTACAGACGAACACTGAAGCTTTCTTT; CDR3: CASSLTLQTNTEAFF
J: TRBJ1-1; D: -; size: -; V: TRBV20-1; DNA: TGCAGTGCCCTACAGATCACTGAAGCTTTCTTT; CDR3: CSALQITEAFF
J: TRBJ2-1; D: TRBD2; size: -; V: TRBV9; DNA: TGTGCCAGCAGCCGGGAGGGGCCCACCTACAATGAGCAGTTCTTC; CDR3: CASSREGPTYNEQFF
J: TRBJ2-7; D: TRBD1; size: -; V: TRBV18; DNA: TGTGCCAGCTCACCGGGACAGGTGATAACCTCCTACGAGCAGTACTTC; CDR3: CASSPGQVITSYEQYF
J: TRBJ2-3; D: TRBD2; size: -; V: TRBV7-4; DNA: TGTGCCAGCAGCTTAGGGGCGGGGGTAGCGGCTAGCACAGATACGCAGTATTTT; CDR3: CASSLGAGVAASTDTQYF
J: TRBJ1-4; D: -; size: once; V: TRBV19; DNA: TGTGCCAGTAGGCGCTCACCGACAACTAATGAAAAACTGTTTTTT; CDR3: CASRRSPTTNEKLFF
J: TRBJ1-4; D: -; size: -; V: TRBV18; DNA: TGTGCCAGCTCACCCAAGAGGGATGAAAAACTGTTTTTT; CDR3: CASSPKRDEKLFF
J: TRBJ1-2; D: TRBD1; size: -; V: TRBV12-3/TRBV12-4; DNA: TGTGCCAGCAGGGAACAGGACAGGGTTCCCTACACCTTC; CDR3: CASREQDRVPYTF
J: TRBJ2-2; D: TRBD1; size: many; V: TRBV7-9; DNA: TGTGCCACCGGTGGGACAGGGACCACCGGGGAGCTGTTTTTT; CDR3: CATGGTGTTGELFF